These 19 T cell receptor beta chains were sequenced from one sample in a study of blood T cell repertoires in COVID-19. Generated by immunoSEQ multiplex PCR, the TCRdb table keeps only in-frame clones and is missing some. This sample has 7,500 to 10,000 clones, with roughly four fifths found just once. Source material: peripheral blood. The source of these receptors is a human donor in a cohort sampled during active COVID-19.

The rearrangement links TRBV30 to TRBJ1-2; D may be TRBD1 (5 bases). Germline CDR1 is GTSNPN and CDR2 is SVGIG (reference sequence). The V end lost 2 bases, the J end lost 4 bases, and 14 bases lay between the germline ends. The CDR3 runs 14 residues. CDR3 amino acids: CAWSWGEWGYGYTF. CDR3 DNA: TGTGCCTGGAGTTGGGGGGAATGGGGCTATGGCTACACCTTC.

This clone is categorized as large. The gene calls are TRBV7-9 and TRBJ1-3; 9 bases map to TRBD1. The V gene end was trimmed by 4 bases and the J gene end by 5 bases; junction bases not matched to a gene: 12. The CDR3 extends over 17 amino acids. CDR1 is SEHNR and CDR2 is FQNEAQ in the germline V gene (reference sequence). CDR3 nucleotide sequence: TGTGCCAGCAGCTCTACAGGGGGCGACTTATTACGAAACACCATATATTTT. As protein: CASSSTGGDLLRNTIYF.

The chain links TRBV6-1 to TRBJ1-5, with 9 bases lining up with TRBD1. The germline V gene has CDR1 MNHNS and CDR2 SASEGT. The CDR3 contains 19 residues. J gave up 0 bases and V 4 bases, and 13 bases lay outside the gene matches. As DNA, the CDR3 is TGTGCCAGCAGTGCCTGGGACAGGGCCGAGGGGGATAGCAATCAGCCCCAGCATTTT. Translating it yields CASSAWDRAEGDSNQPQHF.

The V and J genes are TRBV5-3 and TRBJ2-7; D remains ambiguous. TRBV5-3 is an open reading frame, and its role is uncertain. The CDR3 runs 17 residues. V shed 2 bases and J shed 5 bases, with 23 bases lying between them. CDR3 protein: CARSFVVAVLPDNEQYF. Written as DNA, the CDR3 is TGTGCCAGAAGCTTCGTTGTGGCGGTACTCCCGGATAACGAGCAGTACTTC.

The CDR3 protein is CASSLEPGGSWEQYF. The CDR3 DNA reads as TGCGCCAGCAGCTTGGAACCAGGGGGGTCCTGGGAGCAGTACTTC. The chain carries TRBV5-1 and TRBJ2-7; possibly TRBD1 for D (7 bases). V dropped 0 bases and J dropped 7 bases, with 17 bases sitting between them. Germline V gene data show CDR1 as SGHRS and CDR2 as YFSETQ. This CDR3 comprises 15 residues.

The chain recombines TRBV28 with TRBJ1-2; D may be TRBD1 (5 bases). The CDR3 loop spans 16 amino acids. Germline CDR1 MDHEN, CDR2 SYDVKM. With 6 bases removed from V and 4 bases from J, the gap between germline ends came to 21 bases. The CDR3 loop is CASSLPLVDSSYGYTF. CDR3 sequence (DNA): TGTGCCAGCAGCCTACCCCTCGTTGACAGCAGCTATGGCTACACCTTC.

This chain connects TRBV5-1 to TRBJ1-1; 7 nucleotides line up with TRBD1. V shed 3 bases and J 4 bases; nucleotides not matched to a gene: 6. The CDR3 contains 14 residues. In germline, CDR1 is SGHRS, CDR2 YFSETQ. The CDR3 region is CASSSTGVRTEAFF. The CDR3, as DNA: TGCGCCAGCAGCTCAACAGGGGTTCGCACTGAAGCTTTCTTT.

This chain uses TRBV6-6 with TRBJ2-7; 7 positions agree with TRBD1. The trim removed 0 bases at V and 2 bases at J, leaving 1 base unmatched. The CDR3 is 14 amino acids. The germline V gene encodes CDR1 MNHNY and CDR2 SVGAGI (reference sequence). Here the CDR3 DNA reads TGTGCCAGCAGTTACTCCCAGGGGGCCTACGAGCAGTACTTC. Encoded protein: CASSYSQGAYEQYF.

This chain connects TRBV10-3 to TRBJ2-1; 9 bases line up with TRBD2. Per the germline V gene, CDR1 is ENHRY and CDR2 is SYGVKD. Losses at the gene ends were 0 bases for V and 7 bases for J; bases not matched to a gene: 7. This CDR3 region has 16 residues. The CDR3 is CAISESVTSGLNEQFF. The CDR3 DNA follows: TGTGCCATCAGTGAGTCGGTGACTAGCGGTCTGAATGAGCAGTTCTTC.

The chain has TRBV24-1 and TRBJ2-6; 7 bases fit TRBD1. After removal of 9 bases from V and 0 bases from J, the junction contained 7 bases not matched to a gene. This CDR3 is 16 amino acids long. Germline CDR1 is KGHDR and CDR2 is SFDVKD. In nucleotides, the CDR3 is TGTGCCACCGGCGACAGGGCCGTCTCTGGGGCCAACGTCCTGACTTTC. It is translated as CATGDRAVSGANVLTF.

For the CDR3, the DNA is TGTGCCAGCAGTCGGCAGGATCCACAGCCCCAGCATTTT. Its protein product is CASSRQDPQPQHF. This chain links TRBV6-2 or TRBV6-3 with TRBJ1-5; D is uncertain. This CDR3 contains 13 residues. Germline V CDR1 and CDR2: MNHEY, SVGEGT. V was trimmed by 5 bases and J by 7 bases, leaving 12 bases between them.

This clone appeared a few times. The gene calls are TRBV11-2 and TRBJ2-7; 10 bases agree with TRBD2. The CDR3 extends over 15 amino acids. CDR1 and CDR2 (germline): SGHAT, FQNNGV. Losses at the gene ends were 3 bases for V and 5 bases for J; bases not matched to a gene: 7. CDR3 loop: CASSFLASGGHEQYF. CDR3 DNA: TGTGCCAGCAGCTTTTTGGCTAGCGGGGGCCACGAGCAGTACTTC.

This clone was observed a handful of times. V and J are TRBV3-1 (or the pseudogene TRBV3-2) and TRBJ1-5; perhaps TRBD1 as D (6 bases). The germline V gene has CDR1 LGHDT and CDR2 YNNKEL (reference sequence). The V and J ends lost 1 base and 5 bases respectively, with 15 bases between them. The CDR3 runs 16 residues. The CDR3 sequence: CASSQVSWGRDQPQHF. The CDR3 DNA is TGTGCCAGCAGCCAAGTTAGCTGGGGGCGAGATCAGCCCCAGCATTTT.

The genes are TRBV28 and TRBJ1-5; 7 bases map to TRBD1. The CDR3 totals 19 residues. V shed 4 bases, J shed 0 bases, and the junction held 15 bases outside the gene matches. Germline V CDR1 and CDR2: MDHEN, SYDVKM. CDR3 nucleotides: TGTGCCAGCAGTTATCGGACAGGAAAATTTCAATATAGCAATCAGCCCCAGCATTTT. It specifies CASSYRTGKFQYSNQPQHF.

The rearrangement joins TRBV6-6 to TRBJ1-1, with 7 bases identical to TRBD1. The CDR3 consists of 15 residues. Germline V lookup: CDR1 MNHNY, CDR2 SVGAGI (reference sequence). Trimming at V came to 5 bases and at J to 5 bases, leaving 11 bases not matched to a gene. CDR3 nucleotides: TGTGCCAGCAGTAACCCTAACAGGGGCCTTACTGAAGCTTTCTTT. Its protein product is CASSNPNRGLTEAFF.

V is TRBV6-1 and J is TRBJ1-5; weak D call: TRBD1 (5 bases). Germline lookup yields CDR1 MNHNS and CDR2 SASEGT. This CDR3 contains 20 residues. Trimming pared 1 base from V and 2 bases from J, leaving 24 bases between. CDR3 protein: CASSEGGWTRVTWGNQPQHF. For the CDR3, the DNA is TGTGCCAGCAGTGAAGGGGGATGGACAAGGGTAACGTGGGGCAATCAGCCCCAGCATTTT.

This clone was observed once. The chain carries TRBV3-1 (or the pseudogene TRBV3-2) and TRBJ1-1; D ambiguous. V shed 1 base and J shed 1 base, with 10 bases lying between them. This CDR3 is built from 15 residues. The V gene's germline CDR1 is LGHDT and CDR2 YNNKEL (reference sequence). CDR3 coding DNA: TGTGCCAGCAGCCAAGGACGTGGGCCGAACACTGAAGCTTTCTTT. Residues: CASSQGRGPNTEAFF.

This clone occurred a few times. The rearrangement joins TRBV6-4 to TRBJ1-1; 7 bases are a match to TRBD1. The CDR3 runs 11 residues. With 10 bases clipped from V and 5 bases from J, the junction kept 4 bases outside the gene matches. The germline CDR1 and CDR2 sequences are MRHNA and SNTAGT. DNA of the CDR3: TGTGCCACAGGGGGGTGGACTGAAGCTTTCTTT. Amino acid sequence: CATGGWTEAFF.

The CDR3 spells CASSQGVAEWHQPQHF. The CDR3 nucleotides are TGCGCCAGCAGCCAAGGCGTAGCAGAATGGCATCAGCCCCAGCATTTT. The rearrangement uses TRBV4-1 and TRBJ1-5, with D unresolved. There are 16 residues in the CDR3. The germline V and J ends were trimmed by 1 base and 5 bases, with 15 bases remaining between them. The germline gives CDR1 MGHRA, CDR2 YSYEKL.